This TCR beta chain emerged from a study of shared clonotypes between healthy human individuals (dated by TCRdb to 2018 to 2021). Looking at the study overall: The cohort included three men and two women between 18 and 49 years of age. Different laboratories and diverse techniques were used to prepare libraries and sequence TCR repertoires, to increase sequencing depth and limit assay-specific biases. For each donor, CD4 naive and CD4 memory were each run on three plates, CD8 naive on two plates, and CD8 memory on one plate. To estimate repertoire size and how much clonotype sharing occurs between individuals, the study deeply sequenced the blood TCR repertoires of a handful of healthy adults. Between about 0.8 and 9.5 billion PBMCs per donor were obtained by leukapheresis.

The study at large found these results: The genetic and exposure-history diversity represented was limited by the small number of donors. Based on pairwise subsampling, the degree of clonotype sharing among donors was expected to be affected by sequencing depth. Clonotypes shared by all four sorted-subset donors showed higher generation probabilities than non-shared clonotypes. Only blood was sampled, and tissue TCR repertoires likely differ from those in blood. Approximately 4.8% of naive CD4, more than 3% of naive CD8, about 2.4% of memory CD4, and more than 0.35% of memory CD8 clonotypes were shared across a few donors. Incomplete sequencing was indicated by rarefaction of sorted-subset datasets, despite the large sequencing depth. Estimated clonotype richness was generally larger for naive than for memory subsets.

Remarks on this clone: There is no known antigen for this receptor. The sample holds no much larger clone one base away, and base qualities are not on file.

There are 16 amino acids in the CDR3, from cysteine to phenylalanine inclusive. Only the CDR3 part of the read is kept: 48 bases, read in frame from the first base. V loses 0 bases at its end and J loses 4 bases; junction bases beyond the gene matches: 6. In the germline V gene, CDR1 corresponds to SGHRS and CDR2 to YFSETQ. Using the deep immunoSEQ assay, TCR CDR3 regions were amplified from genomic DNA by multiplex PCR. For each cell subset, the extracted genomic DNA was distributed evenly across all wells of several immunoSEQ 96-well plates, and each plate served as one replicate. For sorted subsets, around 200 ng genomic DNA, equal to 30,000 to 35,000 T cell genomes, was loaded into each replicate PCR. The purified libraries were quantified using a Qubit 3.0 fluorometer, sized with a Bioanalyzer 2100, and then quantified again using the KAPA Library Quantification kit. Every immunoSEQ 96-well plate was sequenced on a dedicated single-read 150-cycle Illumina NextSeq 550 flow cell. Per the authors' processing: Because only junctional sequences without quality scores were contained in the immunoSEQ output, filtering matching that applied to full-length reads could not be performed. To assign V/J genes and CDR3, sequences were annotated against IMGT germline references using PyIR, a Python wrapper for IgBLAST v1.9. Reads with weak V/J assignments (E-value above 1e-6), missing CDR3, stop codons, out-of-frame junctions, or ambiguous translated residues were removed. A V3J clonotype was defined by an identical inferred V gene, J gene, and CDR3 amino acid sequence. To compute the percentage overlap between repertoires, the number of shared unique clonotypes was divided by the size of the smaller repertoire. Three approaches were used to assess repertoire richness: RTK rarefaction, the Chao1 estimator, and Recon v2.1 estimates of unobserved clonotypes. Generation probabilities were computed with OLGA for all TCRbeta clonotypes obtained by the gDNA method from a handful of donors. Here the immuneACCESS table is served through TCRdb, limited to in-frame sequences with V and J called. Missing clones are a known gap in these copies; in checked studies unresolved V genes cover under half, and the rest lacks a known reason. D and trimming come from the DNA, and the V and J calls and clone size come from that table. Within this sample are under 2.5 million clones, with 85% to 95% of them counted one time only. The leading ten clones occupy about 0.41% of the sample.

The donors were healthy, HIV-negative adults who had no recently reported acute infections or vaccinations. Every donor was a Caucasian adult residing in Nashville, Tennessee, USA. Magnetic negative selection was used to enrich CD4+ T cells, after which naive cells were positively selected on CD45RA and the negative fraction became the memory subset. After blood collection by leukapheresis, PBMCs were isolated using Ficoll-Histopaque density gradient centrifugation and then cryopreserved in the vapor phase of liquid nitrogen. Analytical flow cytometry was used to check the purity and quantity of every magnetically sorted T cell population. Each sorted fraction had its genomic DNA isolated and then quantified by UV absorbance on a Nanodrop 2000c.

In this chain, TRBV5-1 is recombined with TRBJ2-7; TRBD2 lines up with 11 middle nucleotides. Sequencing was performed on naive CD4+ T cells from PBMCs. The cell subset or site tag for this specimen amounts to: CD45RA+ positively selected. The source of this sequence is a man aged 18 to 30 in good health. Some clones in this sample may be carry-over from other donors' samples. The CDR3 region has the sequence CASSLAGTSGYYEQYF. The DNA reads TGCGCCAGCAGCTTGGCCGGGACTAGCGGTTATTACGAGCAGTACTTC.